This entry lists 26 T cell receptor beta chains sequenced from one sample in a study of blood T cell repertoires in COVID-19. Profiled with immunoSEQ multiplex PCR; TCRdb holds only in-frame clones, not every one. The table lists around 300,000 clones, roughly 85% of them singletons, with around 10% in the top ten. Sequenced: peripheral blood. The receptors shown here come from a woman in her 70s with acute or convalescent COVID-19.

The V call is TRBV27, the J call TRBJ2-2; the D is unclear. V lost 6 bases and J 7 bases, leaving 12 bases between the germline ends. The CDR3 has 13 residues. Per germline, CDR1 MNHEY and CDR2 SMNVEV (reference sequence). The CDR3 sequence is CASRSVPGGELFF. CDR3 nucleotides: TGTGCCAGCAGGAGTGTCCCGGGCGGGGAGCTGTTTTTT.

V usage is TRBV3-1 (or the pseudogene TRBV3-2) and J usage is TRBJ1-6; 11 bases match TRBD1. Unmatched junction bases numbered 6, after V lost 7 bases and J lost 7 bases. This CDR3 comprises 15 residues. Germline CDR1 LGHDT, CDR2 YNNKEL (reference sequence). The CDR3 DNA reads TGTGCCAGCACAACTGGGACAGGGGGAAATTCACCCCTCCACTTT. It is translated as CASTTGTGGNSPLHF.

The genes are TRBV7-3 and TRBJ2-2, with a possible D match to TRBD1 (6 bases). CDR3 length: 14 residues. CDR1 and CDR2 from the germline V gene are SGHTA and FQGTGA. V gave up 3 bases and J gave up 6 bases, with 11 bases separating them. The CDR3 spells CASSFRGLSGELFF. In DNA, the CDR3 is TGTGCCAGCAGCTTTAGGGGGTTATCCGGGGAGCTGTTTTTT.

The chain carries TRBV19 and TRBJ2-2, with 16 nucleotides matching TRBD2. Germline CDR1 and CDR2: LNHDA and SQIVND (reference sequence). V lost 7 bases, J lost 3 bases, and 8 bases stayed unmatched. This CDR3 is built from 18 residues. The CDR3 DNA is TGTGCCAGTACCCCGGGACTAGCGGGGGGGTTGGACACCGGGGAGCTGTTTTTT. Protein: CASTPGLAGGLDTGELFF.

The J gene is TRBJ1-2, the V gene TRBV5-6, with D possibly TRBD1 on 5 matching bases. CDR1 and CDR2 from the germline V gene are SGHDT and YYEEEE. This CDR3 comprises 17 residues. V was trimmed by 5 bases and J by 4 bases, leaving 24 bases between them. The CDR3 reads CASSSSTFSPGGYGYTF. CDR3 nucleotides: TGTGCCAGCAGTTCCTCTACTTTCTCTCCGGGGGGCTATGGCTACACCTTC. The variable domain in full, completed from reference TRBV5-6 and TRBJ1-2, reads DAGVTQSPTHLIKTRGQQVTLRCSPKSGHDTVSWYQQALGQGPQFIFQYYEEEERQRGNFPDRFSGHQFPNYSSELNVNALLLGDSALYLCASSSSTFSPGGYGYTFGSGTRLTVV.

This sequence joins TRBV4-1 and TRBJ2-7, with 7 bases aligning to TRBD2. Germline V gene lookup returns CDR1 MGHRA and CDR2 YSYEKL. The CDR3 is made up of 17 amino acids. After removal of 4 bases from V and 2 bases from J, the junction contained 14 bases not matched to a gene. The CDR3 protein is CASSPSPRTSTPYEQYF. Here the CDR3 DNA reads TGCGCCAGCAGCCCTTCCCCCCGGACTAGTACCCCCTACGAGCAGTACTTC.

The V gene is TRBV19, the J gene TRBJ1-6, with a tentative D call TRBD1 (5 bases). Trimming pared 6 bases from V and 4 bases from J, leaving 10 bases between. CDR3 length: 14 residues. Germline V lookup: CDR1 LNHDA, CDR2 SQIVND (reference sequence). CDR3 sequence (DNA): TGTGCCAGTAGCTCGACAGCTTATAATTCACCCCTCCACTTT. It is translated as CASSSTAYNSPLHF.

This chain connects TRBV7-9 to TRBJ2-1; no reliable D call. The CDR3 sequence is 14 residues long. V was cut by 1 base and J by 5 bases, with 9 bases left in between. Looked up from germline, CDR1 is SEHNR and CDR2 is FQNEAQ (reference sequence). The CDR3 DNA is TGTGCCAGCAGCTTAGAGCGACCCAACAATGAGCAGTTCTTC. As protein: CASSLERPNNEQFF.

V usage is TRBV4-2 and J usage is TRBJ1-1; D is undetermined. V lost 1 base and J lost 3, with 9 bases in between. Germline CDR1 and CDR2: LGHNA and YNFKEQ. The CDR3 has 14 amino acids. CDR3 nucleotides: TGTGCCAGCAGCCAAGGCCCGAGGGACACTGAAGCTTTCTTT. It encodes CASSQGPRDTEAFF.

V and J are TRBV5-4 and TRBJ2-3; 8 bases fit TRBD2. The length of the CDR3 is 14 residues. Per the germline V gene, CDR1 is SGHNT and CDR2 is YYREEE (reference sequence). Unmatched junction bases numbered 11, after V lost 10 bases and J lost 4 bases. CDR3 loop: CAGKTGGRSDTQYF. CDR3 bases: TGTGCCGGAAAAACGGGGGGGCGGTCAGATACGCAGTATTTT. The whole variable domain, filled in from reference TRBV5-4 and TRBJ2-3, reads ETGVTQSPTHLIKTRGQQVTLRCSSQSGHNTVSWYQQALGQGPQFIFQYYREEENGRGNFPPRFSGLQFPNYSSELNVNALELDDSALYLCAGKTGGRSDTQYFGPGTRLTVL.

This CDR3 reads CASTPGQGARLGEKLFF. For the CDR3, the DNA is TGCGCCAGCACACCGGGACAGGGGGCGCGCCTAGGAGAAAAACTGTTTTTT. The chain recombines TRBV5-1 with TRBJ1-4; TRBD1 aligns across 12 bases. Germline V gene sequence: CDR1 SGHRS, CDR2 YFSETQ. Trimming at V came to 6 bases and at J to 8 bases, leaving 14 bases not matched to a gene. The CDR3 totals 17 residues.

As DNA, the CDR3 is TGTGCCAGCAGTTACTCCAACAGGTTCACTGAAGCTTTCTTT. Protein: CASSYSNRFTEAFF. The chain couples TRBV6-5 to TRBJ1-1, with D maybe TRBD1 (5 bases). There are 14 residues in the CDR3. Between the trimmed V and J ends, which lost 0 bases and 4 bases, there was a span of 9 bases. CDR1 and CDR2 from the germline V gene are MNHEY and SVGAGI.

The V call is TRBV5-5, the J call TRBJ1-6; D is unresolved. The CDR3 runs to 16 residues. The V gene's germline CDR1 is SGHKS and CDR2 YYEKEE (reference sequence). Trimming left V 2 bases short and J 0 bases short, with 9 bases between. This chain's CDR3 is CASSFSDDSYNSPLHF. The CDR3 nucleotides read TGTGCCAGCAGCTTCAGTGATGACTCCTATAATTCACCCCTCCACTTT.

V and J are TRBV7-8 and TRBJ1-6; TRBD1 matches at 7 bases. Germline CDR1 and CDR2: SGHVS and FQNEAQ. The CDR3 covers 14 residues. Losses at the gene ends were 4 bases for V and 3 bases for J; bases not matched to a gene: 0. CDR3 in DNA: TGTGCCAGCAGCTACAGGGGCTATAATTCACCCCTCCACTTT. The encoded protein is CASSYRGYNSPLHF.

The rearrangement joins TRBV4-2 to TRBJ2-3; 7 bases map to TRBD2. This CDR3 is 16 amino acids long. V dropped 4 bases and J dropped 3; count of bases not matched to a gene: 10. The germline CDR1 and CDR2 sequences are LGHNA and YNFKEQ. CDR3 in amino acids: CASSLQPAGMTDTQYF. CDR3 DNA: TGTGCCAGCAGCCTGCAGCCAGCGGGGATGACAGATACGCAGTATTTT.

The chain has TRBV12-3 or TRBV12-4 and TRBJ2-2; D not certain. Between the trimmed V and J ends, which lost 1 base and 6 bases, there was a span of 6 bases. The CDR3 runs to 13 residues. CDR3 nucleotide sequence: TGTGCCAGCAGTTTAGTGCAGGCCGGGGAGCTGTTTTTT. Its protein product is CASSLVQAGELFF.

The chain has TRBV4-1 and TRBJ1-1; 7 positions match TRBD1. CDR1 and CDR2 from the germline V gene are MGHRA and YSYEKL. This CDR3 comprises 18 residues. Trimming at V came to 3 bases and at J to 1 base, leaving 14 bases not matched to a gene. CDR3 nucleotide sequence: TGCGCCAGCAGCCAGGACCCGGGACAGATCCTCTCGAACACTGAAGCTTTCTTT. Translating it yields CASSQDPGQILSNTEAFF.

This clone was found once. The V call is TRBV29-1, the J call TRBJ2-7; D possibly corresponds to TRBD1 (5 bases). V lost 7 bases and J lost 1, with 8 bases in between. This CDR3 region has 11 residues. Germline V gene data show CDR1 as SQVTM and CDR2 as ANQGSEA. The CDR3, as DNA: TGCAGCGGCCAGGGTTCCTACGAGCAGTACTTC. Translating it yields CSGQGSYEQYF.

The chain links TRBV19 to TRBJ2-1; 8 nucleotides match TRBD2. Looked up from germline, CDR1 is LNHDA and CDR2 is SQIVND (reference sequence). V dropped 4 bases and J dropped 5; count of bases not matched to a gene: 7. The CDR3 totals 15 residues. The CDR3, as DNA: TGTGCCAGTAGTAGGGCCAGCGGGGGTGACAATGAGCAGTTCTTC. It encodes CASSRASGGDNEQFF.

This clone has only one observation. The chain carries TRBV24-1 and TRBJ1-2; no clear D. This CDR3 region has 15 residues. Germline CDR1 and CDR2: KGHDR and SFDVKD. Trimming pared 3 bases from V and 0 bases from J, leaving 10 bases between. DNA for the CDR3: TGTGCCACCAGTGATCCCCTCGGGTCTAACTATGGCTACACCTTC. Translation: CATSDPLGSNYGYTF.

This clone was detected once. The J gene is TRBJ2-7, the V gene TRBV5-1; 9 bases line up with TRBD1. The CDR3 totals 15 residues. The junction had 12 bases not matched to a gene; V was cut back by 6 bases and J by 5 bases. The germline gives CDR1 SGHRS, CDR2 YFSETQ. The CDR3 here is CASTPLGTGLHEQYF. The CDR3 region has the DNA TGCGCCAGCACTCCCCTAGGGACAGGGCTCCACGAGCAGTACTTC.

The V call is TRBV4-1, the J call TRBJ2-1, with D possibly being TRBD2 (5 bases). V lost 4 bases and J 3 bases, leaving 13 bases between the germline ends. Germline assignment: CDR1 MGHRA and CDR2 YSYEKL. This CDR3 region has 15 residues. The CDR3 bases are TGCGCCAGCAGCCCCATACACCGGGACTACAATGAGCAGTTCTTC. It is translated as CASSPIHRDYNEQFF.

CDR3 protein: CAQGGDPSTDTQYF. Written as DNA, the CDR3 is TGTGCCCAAGGCGGGGACCCTAGCACAGATACGCAGTATTTT. The genes are TRBV7-9 and TRBJ2-3, with a tentative D call TRBD2 (6 bases). Trimming cost V 11 bases and J 0 bases, with 15 bases left between them. CDR3 length: 14 amino acids. Germline V gives CDR1 SEHNR, CDR2 FQNEAQ (reference sequence).

The CDR3 loop is CASRVQSLAEAFF. CDR3 in DNA: TGTGCCAGCCGGGTGCAGAGTTTGGCTGAAGCTTTCTTT. The rearrangement links TRBV2 to TRBJ1-1; D unresolved. Germline values: CDR1 SNHLY, CDR2 FYNNEI. Trimming stripped 8 bases from V and 6 bases from J, with 16 bases between. CDR3 length: 13 residues.

The gene calls are TRBV7-9 and TRBJ1-1, with 7 bases aligning to TRBD1. The CDR3 has 13 residues. Germline CDR1 reads SEHNR; CDR2 reads FQNEAQ (reference sequence). With 11 bases clipped from V and 3 bases from J, the junction kept 9 bases outside the gene matches. CDR3 residues: CAGIGGLDTEAFF. DNA for the CDR3: TGTGCCGGGATAGGGGGCCTCGACACTGAAGCTTTCTTT.

The chain joins TRBV4-2 to TRBJ1-1; 7 bases map to TRBD1. There are 17 residues in the CDR3. The germline V gene encodes CDR1 LGHNA and CDR2 YNFKEQ. J gave up 11 bases and V 0 bases, and 18 bases lay outside the gene matches. CDR3 amino acids: CASSQEYSLVGQSGAFF. The CDR3 coding sequence is TGTGCCAGCAGCCAAGAGTACTCTTTAGTGGGACAGTCGGGCGCTTTCTTT.